The 19 T cell receptor beta chains given below trace back to one sample, sequenced in a study of vaccination and CD4 T cells after COVID-19. Noted treatment: approximately 9-day PBMC culture with coronavirus spike peptide pools or control peptides (ViraFEST assay). The unexposed donor provided CD4+ T cells, which were taken before the COVID-19 pandemic (2011-2018). No antigen has been identified for these receptors. Sequencing of the DNA from cultured CD4+ T cells was carried out with the Oncomine TCR Beta short-read assay. DNA came from CD4+ T cells after culture. TCRdb itself ran the PCR reads through MiXCR, one entry per CDR3 protein. The table lists some 10,000 distinct CDR3 sequences, approximately 34% of them singletons. Sequenced input: CD4+ T cells from blood, cultured in vitro. The origin of the receptors is a human donor in good health.

Of note for this clonotype: A junction end diverges from the germline sequence, so it may reflect a read error. This rearrangement joins TRBV7-2 to TRBJ1-2; 9 bases map to TRBD1. The CDR3 length is 14 residues. The V gene's germline CDR1 is SGHTA and CDR2 FQGNSA. CDR3 sequence reads: CVSSLSQGAQGYTF. DNA of the CDR3: TGTGTCAGCAGCTTGTCACAGGGGGCGCAGGGCTACACCTTC.

This clonotype is classed as medium-sized (0.01 to 0.1%). This chain links TRBV15 with TRBJ1-2; the D gene is possibly TRBD1 (6 bases). The CDR3 length is 14 residues. Trimming removed 0 bases from V and 5 bases from J, with 10 bases in between. The germline gives CDR1 LNHNV, CDR2 YYDKDF (reference sequence). CDR3 coding DNA: TGTGCCACCAGCAGAGAAGGACAGATGTATGGCTACACCTTC. Translating gives CATSREGQMYGYTF.

This clonotype has more than one count but fewer than ten. J is TRBJ2-3 and V is TRBV7-2; the match to TRBD2 covers 10 bases. The germline V gene has CDR1 SGHTA and CDR2 FQGNSA. The CDR3 runs 14 residues. V lost 5 bases to trimming and J lost 5 bases; unmatched junction nucleotides: 4. Here the CDR3 reads CASSPAGGGDTQYF. The CDR3 DNA sequence: TGTGCCAGCAGCCCAGCGGGAGGGGGAGATACGCAGTATTTT.

This clonotype was counted between two and nine times. The rearrangement joins TRBV28 to TRBJ1-2; the D is unclear. There are 11 residues in the CDR3. Deletions cut 5 bases from V and 8 bases from J, with 9 bases between. In germline, CDR1 is MDHEN, CDR2 SYDVKM. CDR3 amino acids: CASSPRRGYTF. CDR3 DNA sequence: TGTGCCAGCAGTCCCCGGAGGGGCTACACCTTC.

J is TRBJ1-1 and V is TRBV7-8; the D gene is possibly TRBD1 (6 bases). The V gene's germline CDR1 is SGHVS and CDR2 FQNEAQ. The length of the CDR3 is 15 residues. V dropped 4 bases and J dropped 1 base, with 13 bases sitting between them. CDR3 sequence: CASSSVDRWNTEAFF. In DNA form, the CDR3 reads TGTGCCAGCAGCTCGGTTGACAGGTGGAACACTGAAGCTTTCTTT.

This clonotype appeared a few times. The V and J genes are TRBV10-3 and TRBJ2-7, with 7 bases fitting TRBD1. Germline CDR1 is ENHRY and CDR2 is SYGVKD. V lost 7 bases, J lost 2 bases, and 5 bases stayed unmatched. The CDR3 loop spans 13 amino acids. The CDR3 DNA reads as TGTGCCATCAATGGACAGGCCCCCTACGAGCAGTACTTC. Protein: CAINGQAPYEQYF.

The V call is TRBV20-1, the J call TRBJ1-5; TRBD1 is a possible D gene (6 bases). Germline loops: CDR1 DFQATT, CDR2 SNEGSKA (reference sequence). The CDR3 is 17 amino acids. Trimming removed 0 bases at V and 6 bases at J, with 21 bases between. CDR3 sequence (DNA): TGCAGTGCTAGAGAGAATGCACCCGGAATAGGGGGTCAGCCCCAGCATTTT. Amino acid sequence: CSARENAPGIGGQPQHF.

The genes are TRBV20-1 and TRBJ2-5, with D perhaps TRBD1 (5 bases). Germline CDR1 DFQATT, CDR2 SNEGSKA (reference sequence). The CDR3 is 12 amino acids. Trimming pared 7 bases from V and 3 bases from J, leaving 12 bases between. The CDR3 loop is CSVTGREETQYF. In DNA form, the CDR3 reads TGCAGTGTAACGGGCAGGGAAGAGACCCAGTACTTC.

This clonotype showed up just a few times. The V gene is TRBV19, the J gene TRBJ1-2; maybe TRBD1 (5 bases). The CDR3 has 15 amino acids. V was cut by 3 bases and J by 10 bases, with 21 bases left in between. Germline loops: CDR1 LNHDA, CDR2 SQIVND (reference sequence). CDR3 loop: CASSMKWGGNLFYTF. The CDR3 nucleotides read TGTGCCAGTAGTATGAAGTGGGGCGGGAACCTCTTCTACACCTTC.

V usage is TRBV12-3 or TRBV12-4 and J usage is TRBJ2-3, with D unclear. V was pared by 6 bases and J by 7 bases, with 11 bases between. The CDR3 consists of 12 residues. CDR3 coding DNA: TGTGCCAGCAGCCTTAATTCAAATACGCAGTATTTT. Translating it yields CASSLNSNTQYF.

This chain connects TRBV6-1 to TRBJ2-7; weak D call: TRBD2 (6 bases). From germline, CDR1 is MNHNS and CDR2 SASEGT. Trimming took 9 bases from V and 4 from J, leaving 16 bases between them. There are 13 residues in the CDR3. The DNA of the CDR3 is TGTGCCAGTTCCGGAGGGGTCCGGTACGAGCAGTACTTC. Its protein product is CASSGGVRYEQYF.

The gene calls are TRBV28 and TRBJ1-3; D uncertain. The CDR3 has 15 residues. V lost 7 bases to trimming and J lost 0 bases, with 13 bases between them. CDR1 is MDHEN and CDR2 is SYDVKM in the germline V gene. The CDR3: CASTPPGRSGNTIYF. The CDR3 DNA reads TGTGCCAGCACCCCCCCCGGACGCTCTGGAAACACCATATATTTT.

The gene calls are TRBV30 and TRBJ1-3; TRBD1 is a possible D gene (6 bases). The length of the CDR3 is 13 residues. Germline-derived CDR1 and CDR2 are GTSNPN and SVGIG (reference sequence). V was trimmed by 4 bases and J by 4 bases, leaving 11 bases between them. CDR3 sequence: CAWNQGPGNTIYF. As DNA, the CDR3 is TGTGCCTGGAATCAGGGGCCCGGAAACACCATATATTTT.

The chain combines TRBV19 with TRBJ1-2; no clear D. Germline loops: CDR1 LNHDA, CDR2 SQIVND (reference sequence). The CDR3 is 15 residues long. V lost 6 bases and J 6 bases, leaving 20 bases between the germline ends. CDR3: CASSFPGGMIDGYTF. The DNA for the CDR3 is TGTGCCAGTAGCTTTCCTGGCGGCATGATCGATGGCTACACCTTC.

The chain has TRBV19 and TRBJ1-2; TRBD1 matches at 9 bases. The CDR3 sequence is 16 residues long. CDR1 is LNHDA and CDR2 is SQIVND in the germline V gene (reference sequence). Trimming removed 3 bases from V and 6 bases from J; junction bases left unmatched: 11. This chain's CDR3 is CASSIRFHRGQDGYTF. The CDR3 nucleotides are TGTGCCAGTAGTATTCGATTCCACAGGGGGCAGGATGGCTACACCTTC.

This clonotype has more than one count but fewer than ten. This chain connects TRBV6-1 to TRBJ1-1; 8 positions agree with TRBD1. After removal of 4 bases from V and 4 bases from J, the junction contained 5 bases not matched to a gene. CDR1 and CDR2 from the germline V gene are MNHNS and SASEGT. The CDR3 is 14 amino acids. The CDR3 is CASSAGGASTEAFF. DNA of the CDR3: TGTGCCAGCAGTGCAGGGGGCGCGAGCACTGAAGCTTTCTTT.

In this sample, this clonotype turned up a few times. The chain recombines TRBV15 with TRBJ2-5, with D possibly matching TRBD2 (5 bases). Germline CDR1 is LNHNV and CDR2 is YYDKDF (reference sequence). This CDR3 contains 14 residues. V was shortened by 4 bases and J by 1 base, with 10 bases between the two germline ends. In DNA form, the CDR3 reads TGTGCCACCAGCAAGGGAGCGGCCCAAGAGACCCAGTACTTC. Translated: CATSKGAAQETQYF.

This chain connects TRBV20-1 to TRBJ2-1, with 8 nucleotides matching TRBD2. The CDR3 is 13 amino acids. Per the germline V gene, CDR1 is DFQATT and CDR2 is SNEGSKA (reference sequence). After removal of 4 bases from V and 12 bases from J, the junction contained 11 bases not matched to a gene. The chain's CDR3 is CSATDTSGLGQFF. The CDR3 region has the DNA TGCAGTGCTACCGATACTAGCGGTCTAGGGCAGTTCTTC.

Only a few counts were recorded for this clonotype. The CDR3 is CASRPASTDTQYF. The DNA for the CDR3 is TGTGCCAGCAGACCCGCTTCCACAGATACGCAGTATTTT. The rearrangement uses TRBV5-4 and TRBJ2-3; no definite D call. The CDR3 extends over 13 amino acids. Germline loops: CDR1 SGHNT, CDR2 YYREEE (reference sequence). V was cut by 5 bases and J by 2 bases, with 9 bases left in between.